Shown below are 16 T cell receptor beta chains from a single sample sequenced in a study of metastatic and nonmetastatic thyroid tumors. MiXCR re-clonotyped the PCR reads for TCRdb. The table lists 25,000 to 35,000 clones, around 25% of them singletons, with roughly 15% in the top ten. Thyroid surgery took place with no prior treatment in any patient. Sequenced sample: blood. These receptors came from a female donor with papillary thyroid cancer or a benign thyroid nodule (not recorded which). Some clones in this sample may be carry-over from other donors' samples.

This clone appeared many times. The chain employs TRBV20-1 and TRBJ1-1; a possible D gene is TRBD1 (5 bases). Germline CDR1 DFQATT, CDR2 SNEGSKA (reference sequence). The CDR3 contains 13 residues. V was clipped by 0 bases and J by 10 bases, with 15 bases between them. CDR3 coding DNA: TGCAGTGCTAGAGATAGGGCCTGGGGGGGAGCTTTCTTT. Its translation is CSARDRAWGGAFF.

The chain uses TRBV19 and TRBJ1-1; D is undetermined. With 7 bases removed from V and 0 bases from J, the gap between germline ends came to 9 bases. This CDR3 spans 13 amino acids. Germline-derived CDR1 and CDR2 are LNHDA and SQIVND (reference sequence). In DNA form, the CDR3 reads TGTGCCAGTACCCTCTATATGAACACTGAAGCTTTCTTT. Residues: CASTLYMNTEAFF.

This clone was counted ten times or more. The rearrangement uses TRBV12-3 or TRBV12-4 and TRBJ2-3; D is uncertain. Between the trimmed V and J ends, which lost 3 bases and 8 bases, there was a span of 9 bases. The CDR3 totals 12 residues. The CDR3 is CASSFQTGTQYF. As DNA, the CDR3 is TGTGCCAGCAGTTTCCAGACTGGTACGCAGTATTTT.

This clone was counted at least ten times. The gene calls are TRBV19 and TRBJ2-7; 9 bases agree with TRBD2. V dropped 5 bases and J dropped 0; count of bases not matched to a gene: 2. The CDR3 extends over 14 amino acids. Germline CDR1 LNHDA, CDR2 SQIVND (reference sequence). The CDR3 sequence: CASSQREASYEQYF. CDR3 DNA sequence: TGTGCCAGTAGTCAGCGGGAGGCCTCCTACGAGCAGTACTTC.

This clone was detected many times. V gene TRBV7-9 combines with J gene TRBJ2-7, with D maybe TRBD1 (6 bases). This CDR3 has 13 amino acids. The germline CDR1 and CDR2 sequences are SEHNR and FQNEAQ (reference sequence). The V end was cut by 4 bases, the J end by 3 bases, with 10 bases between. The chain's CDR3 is CASSSRQVYEQYF. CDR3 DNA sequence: TGTGCCAGCAGCTCCAGACAGGTCTACGAGCAGTACTTC.

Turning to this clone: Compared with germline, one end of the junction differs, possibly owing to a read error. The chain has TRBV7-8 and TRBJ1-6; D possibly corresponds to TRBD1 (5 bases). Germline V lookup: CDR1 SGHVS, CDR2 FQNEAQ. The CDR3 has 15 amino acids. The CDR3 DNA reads TGTGCCAGCAGCTTTGACAGTAACTATAATTCACCCATCCACTTT. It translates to CASSFDSNYNSPIHF.

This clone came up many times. As DNA, the CDR3 is TGTGCCTGGGGTGCGGAGGATGGTAGCTACACCTTC. It encodes CAWGAEDGSYTF. This sequence joins TRBV30 and TRBJ1-2, with no clear D. Trimming cost V 5 bases and J 9 bases, with 16 bases left between them. The CDR3 length is 12 residues. Per germline, CDR1 GTSNPN and CDR2 SVGIG (reference sequence).

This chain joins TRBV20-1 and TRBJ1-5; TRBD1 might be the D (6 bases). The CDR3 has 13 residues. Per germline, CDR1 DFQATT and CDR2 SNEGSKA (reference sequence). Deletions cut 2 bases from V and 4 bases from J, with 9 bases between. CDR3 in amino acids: CSARNRENQPQHF. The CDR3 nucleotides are TGCAGTGCTAGAAACAGGGAGAATCAGCCCCAGCATTTT.

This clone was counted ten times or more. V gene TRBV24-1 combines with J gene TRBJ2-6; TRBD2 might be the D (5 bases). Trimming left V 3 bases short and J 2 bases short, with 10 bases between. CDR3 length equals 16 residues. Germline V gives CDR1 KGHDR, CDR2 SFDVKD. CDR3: CATSDVRGTGANVLTF. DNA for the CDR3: TGTGCCACCAGTGATGTCCGAGGGACTGGGGCCAACGTCCTGACTTTC.

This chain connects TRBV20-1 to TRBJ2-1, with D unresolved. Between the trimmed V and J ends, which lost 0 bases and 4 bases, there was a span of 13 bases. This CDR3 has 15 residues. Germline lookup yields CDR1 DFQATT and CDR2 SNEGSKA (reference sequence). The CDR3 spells CSARDPVGPYNEQFF. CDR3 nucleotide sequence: TGCAGTGCTAGAGACCCGGTAGGGCCTTACAATGAGCAGTTCTTC.

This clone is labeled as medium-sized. The CDR3 nucleotides read TGTGCCAGCAGTTTACAGGGTGGAAACACCATATATTTT. Translating it yields CASSLQGGNTIYF. The rearrangement links TRBV28 to TRBJ1-3, with D possibly matching TRBD1 (5 bases). Germline V gene lookup returns CDR1 MDHEN and CDR2 SYDVKM. This CDR3 has 13 amino acids. Trimming pared 2 bases from V and 3 bases from J, leaving 5 bases between.

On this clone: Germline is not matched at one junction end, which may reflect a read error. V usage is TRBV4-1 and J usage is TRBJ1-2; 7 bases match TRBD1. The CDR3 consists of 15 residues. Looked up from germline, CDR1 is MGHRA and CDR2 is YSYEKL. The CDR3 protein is CASSRVTGTDYGYTF. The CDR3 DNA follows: TGCGCCAGCAGCCGGGTTACCGGGACAGACTATGGCTACACCTTT.

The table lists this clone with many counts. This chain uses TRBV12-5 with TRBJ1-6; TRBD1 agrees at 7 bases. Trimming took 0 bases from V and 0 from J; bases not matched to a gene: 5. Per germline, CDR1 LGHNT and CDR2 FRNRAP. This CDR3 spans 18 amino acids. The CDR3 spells CASGLVGGDSSYNSPLHF. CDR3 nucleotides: TGTGCTAGTGGTTTGGTAGGGGGGGACAGCTCCTATAATTCACCCCTCCACTTT.

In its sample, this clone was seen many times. The CDR3 loop reads CASSRGQGDYNEQFF. The CDR3 bases are TGTGCCAGCAGCAGGGGACAGGGGGACTACAATGAGCAGTTCTTC. The chain has TRBV7-2 and TRBJ2-1, with TRBD1 identical over 11 bases. This CDR3 is 15 amino acids long. The V segment lost 5 bases and the J segment 3 bases; nucleotides outside the gene matches: 3. Germline CDR1 is SGHTA and CDR2 is FQGNSA.

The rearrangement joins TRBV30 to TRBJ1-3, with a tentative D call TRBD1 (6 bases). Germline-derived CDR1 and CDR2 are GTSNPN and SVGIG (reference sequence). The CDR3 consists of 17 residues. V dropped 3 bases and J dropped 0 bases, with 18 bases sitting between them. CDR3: CAWRTKRTVASGNTIYF. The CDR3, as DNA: TGTGCCTGGAGGACAAAAAGGACAGTAGCCTCTGGAAACACCATATATTTT.

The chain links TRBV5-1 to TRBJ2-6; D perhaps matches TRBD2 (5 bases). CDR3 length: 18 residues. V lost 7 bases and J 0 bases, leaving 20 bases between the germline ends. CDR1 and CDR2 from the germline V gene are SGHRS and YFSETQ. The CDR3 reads CASGPVDFFSSGANVLTF. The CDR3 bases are TGCGCCAGCGGCCCTGTGGACTTTTTCTCCTCTGGGGCCAACGTCCTGACTTTC.